What follows is one TCR beta chain and its context. The conserved final phenylalanine or tryptophan is absent from the CDR3, which likely points to a read error. The DNA is omitted, as the CDR3 cannot be located on it reliably, and the CDR3 follows TCRdb's listing. The data stem from a study of blood T cells in healthy people across ages. Then a second PCR, running about 7 to 11 cycles, was carried out with a sample-barcoded 5' primer and a J-beta primer mix. One entry per CDR3 protein, called by TCRdb with MiXCR from the 5' RACE reads. The sample holds 780,000 or so distinct CDR3 sequences; roughly 50% are singletons and the top ten take roughly 26%. This TCR came from a man aged 40-49 years in good health. Material for sequencing was blood.

CDR3 protein: CASSSSLAGVIV. The chain recombines TRBV7-2 with TRBJ2-5; the listed D gene, TRBD2, was not tested against the DNA. The CDR3 totals 12 residues, both ends included. Germline lookup yields CDR1 SGHTA and CDR2 FQGNSA.